This T cell receptor (beta chain) was sequenced in a study of tumor and adjacent non-tumor tissue in lung cancer. The library came from three nested PCR rounds adapted from ARM-PCR protocols. TCRdb reprocessed the multiplex PCR reads with MiXCR, giving one entry per CDR3 protein. The sample contains around 40,000 distinct CDR3 sequences, about three fifths of which appear only once. The germline V gene encodes CDR1 SGHAT and CDR2 FQNNGV. This CDR3 comprises 13 residues. The template was RNA from unsorted bulk tissue. The normal lung tissue was taken more than 3 cm from the tumor edge. Turning to this clonotype: The antigen is not known. This could be a read error, since a much larger clone is one nucleotide away.

Findings and limits, study-wide: Shorter survival was associated with higher TCR diversity in tumors.

The sample consisted of distant non-tumor lung tissue. The TCR comes from a man aged 50 to 59 with non-small cell lung cancer. This sequence joins TRBV11-2 and TRBJ1-2; D might be TRBD1 (5 bases). This CDR3 is CTSSLSGAPGYTF. The CDR3 DNA reads TGTACCAGCAGCTTATCCGGGGCACCGGGCTACACCTTC.